These T cell receptor beta chains were read from a single sample in a study of OX40 agonist ivuxolimab in advanced cancers. Profiling relied on immunoSEQ multiplex PCR, and the TCRdb table lists in-frame clones only, not all of them. Of 73,000 or so clones listed, 86% were seen once; the top ten hold approximately 0.75%. Sequenced here: CD4+ or CD8+ T cells sorted from blood, sampled in a trial of the OX40 agonist ivuxolimab. These TCRs come from an adult with an advanced solid tumor such as melanoma, head and neck, liver or kidney cancer. Both conserved end residues are part of each CDR3.

J gene: TRBJ2-1; V gene: TRBV7-9; CDR3 protein: CASSPPLREAYNEQFF
J gene: TRBJ2-3; V gene: TRBV10-3; CDR3 protein: CAISEFTSSDTQYF
J gene: TRBJ1-1; V gene: TRBV6-5; CDR3 protein: CASSKQGRAEAFF
J gene: TRBJ1-5; V gene: TRBV28; CDR3 protein: CASSPDREYNQPQHF
J gene: TRBJ2-5; V gene: TRBV29-1; CDR3 protein: CSHVENQETQYF
J gene: TRBJ2-7; V gene: TRBV6-5; CDR3 protein: CASSFPLPTSEQYF
J gene: TRBJ2-5; V gene: TRBV7-2; CDR3 protein: CASRPAGGMQETQYF
J gene: TRBJ2-7; V gene: TRBV7-2; CDR3 protein: CASSLGQGYYEQYF
J gene: TRBJ2-3; V gene: TRBV5-1; CDR3 protein: CASSPGLAGDTQYF
J gene: TRBJ2-1; V gene: TRBV6-4; CDR3 protein: CASSKLAGPSNEQFF
J gene: TRBJ1-1; V gene: TRBV5-1; CDR3 protein: CASSLMVNTEAFF
J gene: TRBJ2-1; V gene: TRBV5-5; CDR3 protein: CASSWGAQGAAGEQFF
J gene: TRBJ1-2; V gene: TRBV7-2; CDR3 protein: CASSLAGGVSYGYTF
J gene: TRBJ2-2; V gene: TRBV11-2; CDR3 protein: CASSLDPYTGELFF
J gene: TRBJ1-6; V gene: TRBV7-3; CDR3 protein: CASSPNGGDNSPLHF
J gene: TRBJ2-3; V gene: TRBV11-3; CDR3 protein: CASSLGAWDPTDTQYF
J gene: TRBJ2-1; V gene: TRBV7-9; CDR3 protein: CASSPQPDRGSSYNEQFF
J gene: TRBJ2-3; V gene: TRBV2; CDR3 protein: CASSGKSTDTQYF
J gene: TRBJ2-7; V gene: TRBV27; CDR3 protein: CASKLSGRRYEQYF
J gene: TRBJ1-1; V gene: TRBV20-1; CDR3 protein: CQGEGRTEAFF
J gene: TRBJ1-5; V gene: TRBV19; CDR3 protein: CASKGRLNQPQHF
J gene: TRBJ1-1; V gene: TRBV18; CDR3 protein: CASSPQFSQNTEAFF
J gene: TRBJ2-3; V gene: TRBV5-6; CDR3 protein: CASSPDGSTDTQYF
J gene: TRBJ2-1; V gene: TRBV7-8; CDR3 protein: CASSPSTGYNEQFF
J gene: TRBJ2-1; V gene: TRBV7-2; CDR3 protein: CASSLEIAGSSYNEQFF
J gene: TRBJ2-3; V gene: TRBV7-2; CDR3 protein: CASSPTRPGGGRKDTQYF
J gene: TRBJ1-4; V gene: TRBV6-1; CDR3 protein: CASKTGATNEKLFF
J gene: TRBJ1-5; V gene: TRBV5-4; CDR3 protein: CASSLNSNQPQHF